Listed here are 15 T cell receptor beta chains from one sample, sequenced in a study of identical twins. TCRdb analysed the 5' RACE reads with MiXCR anew, one entry per CDR3 protein. The sample has hundreds of thousands of distinct CDR3 sequences; more than 20% are singletons. These data also formed part of another study, on yellow fever vaccine responses in identical twins.

Input material: CD4+ T cells sorted from blood. Receptor source: a woman aged 18-29 years in good health.

V gene TRBV7-3 combines with J gene TRBJ2-1; TRBD2 matches at 10 bases. The CDR3 is made up of 17 amino acids. The V gene end was trimmed by 0 bases and the J gene end by 5 bases; junction bases not matched to a gene: 7. Germline CDR1 reads SGHTA; CDR2 reads FQGTGA. The CDR3 bases are TGTGCCAGCAGCTTAACGTGGGGGACTAGCGATAACAATGAGCAGTTCTTC. Translating gives CASSLTWGTSDNNEQFF.

This clonotype was picked up a small number of times. The chain is built from TRBV27 and TRBJ2-2; no definite D call. Germline lookup yields CDR1 MNHEY and CDR2 SMNVEV (reference sequence). V was cut by 7 bases and J by 4 bases, with 10 bases left in between. The CDR3 sequence is 13 residues long. The CDR3 is CASTVWATGELFF. The CDR3 bases are TGTGCCAGCACAGTTTGGGCCACCGGGGAGCTGTTTTTT.

This chain links TRBV7-9 with TRBJ2-1, with D hard to call. CDR1 is SEHNR and CDR2 is FQNEAQ in the germline V gene (reference sequence). V lost 5 bases, J lost 6 bases, and 17 bases lay in between. The CDR3 covers 15 residues. CDR3 nucleotides: TGTGCCAGCAGCCGCGACGATCGGACCGCCAATGAGCAGTTCTTC. It encodes CASSRDDRTANEQFF. Combining the CDR3 with reference TRBV7-9 and TRBJ2-1 gives the whole variable domain DTGVSQNPRHKITKRGQNVTFRCDPISEHNRLYWYRQTLGQGPEFLTYFQNEAQLEKSRLLSDRFSAERPKGSFSTLEIQRTEQGDSAMYLCASSRDDRTANEQFFGPGTRLTVL.

V usage is TRBV20-1 and J usage is TRBJ2-3, with D unclear. The ends were cut back, 5 bases at V and 2 bases at J, with 11 bases in the middle. The V gene's germline CDR1 is DFQATT and CDR2 SNEGSKA (reference sequence). The CDR3 consists of 13 residues. This CDR3 is CSAPAEYTDTQYF. Written as DNA, the CDR3 is TGCAGTGCTCCAGCTGAGTACACAGATACGCAGTATTTT.

This clonotype has more than one count but fewer than ten. The chain has TRBV10-3 and TRBJ2-2; 9 bases match TRBD1. V was pared by 6 bases and J by 7 bases, with 9 bases of the junction left unmatched. The CDR3 covers 15 residues. CDR1 is ENHRY and CDR2 is SYGVKD in the germline V gene. The CDR3, as DNA: TGTGCCATCAGGCCGGGACAGGGTTTCATCGGGGAGCTGTTTTTT. This encodes CAIRPGQGFIGELFF.

V usage is TRBV20-1 and J usage is TRBJ2-1; 14 positions match TRBD2. Germline lookup yields CDR1 DFQATT and CDR2 SNEGSKA (reference sequence). The trim removed 3 bases at V and 10 bases at J, leaving 8 bases unmatched. The CDR3 loop spans 15 amino acids. The CDR3 spells CSASLLGLAGEEQFF. CDR3 DNA sequence: TGCAGTGCTAGTCTATTGGGACTAGCGGGGGAAGAGCAGTTCTTC.

This clonotype was seen only a few times. This chain uses TRBV4-1 with TRBJ2-3; D is uncertain. The CDR3 loop spans 17 amino acids. V was cut by 1 base and J by 1 base, with 15 bases left in between. Germline assignment: CDR1 MGHRA and CDR2 YSYEKL. CDR3 sequence (DNA): TGCGCCAGCAGCCAAGCCGGGTACTTGGAAGGCACAGATACGCAGTATTTT. Translation gives CASSQAGYLEGTDTQYF.

This clonotype turned up a few times. The rearrangement joins TRBV27 to TRBJ2-1; D not certain. The CDR3 covers 12 residues. The germline gives CDR1 MNHEY, CDR2 SMNVEV (reference sequence). Trimming shortened V by 9 bases and J by 0 bases, and 6 bases separated the two germline ends. The CDR3 bases are TGTGCCAGTGTATCCTCCTACAATGAGCAGTTCTTC. It encodes CASVSSYNEQFF.

The chain couples TRBV7-8 to TRBJ1-5, with TRBD1 identical over 8 bases. V dropped 0 bases and J dropped 6; count of bases not matched to a gene: 10. The germline CDR1 and CDR2 sequences are SGHVS and FQNEAQ. The CDR3 runs to 17 residues. The CDR3 protein is CASSLATGQGATQPQHF. The CDR3 DNA is TGTGCCAGCAGCTTAGCAACGGGTCAGGGGGCGACTCAGCCCCAGCATTTT.

This clonotype was recorded a few times. The chain combines TRBV20-1 with TRBJ2-7, with D unresolved. The germline V gene has CDR1 DFQATT and CDR2 SNEGSKA (reference sequence). The CDR3 consists of 12 residues. The V gene lost 3 bases and the J gene lost 2 bases, with 8 bases spanning the gap. The CDR3 here is CSARGLTYEQYF. The CDR3 nucleotides are TGCAGTGCTAGGGGTTTAACCTACGAGCAGTACTTC.

The sample holds a few counts of this clonotype. The CDR3: CASSYAGELFF. The DNA for the CDR3 is TGTGCCAGCAGTTACGCCGGGGAGCTGTTTTTT. The gene calls are TRBV27 and TRBJ2-2, with D unresolved. V lost 4 bases to trimming and J lost 6 bases, with 3 bases between them. CDR3 length equals 11 residues. Per the germline V gene, CDR1 is MNHEY and CDR2 is SMNVEV (reference sequence).

V is TRBV20-1 and J is TRBJ1-4; D call uncertain. The CDR3 is 13 amino acids. Germline values: CDR1 DFQATT, CDR2 SNEGSKA (reference sequence). Trimming stripped 5 bases from V and 8 bases from J, with 15 bases between. The CDR3 sequence: CSAVRPLEEKLFF. The CDR3, as DNA: TGCAGTGCTGTCAGGCCTCTGGAGGAAAAACTGTTTTTT.

This clonotype has just a few counts. This chain connects TRBV29-1 to TRBJ2-3; maybe TRBD2 (5 bases). CDR1 is SQVTM and CDR2 is ANQGSEA in the germline V gene. Trimming removed 5 bases from V and 3 bases from J, with 12 bases in between. The CDR3 contains 13 residues. CDR3 sequence reads: CSVRGFSTDTQYF. In DNA form, the CDR3 reads TGCAGCGTTCGAGGGTTTTCTACAGATACGCAGTATTTT.

The chain joins TRBV5-1 to TRBJ2-5; D is perhaps TRBD1 (6 bases). The CDR3 has 14 amino acids. The germline CDR1 and CDR2 sequences are SGHRS and YFSETQ. Trimming cost V 3 bases and J 4 bases, with 13 bases left between them. CDR3: CASSWGPQGETQYF. CDR3 coding DNA: TGCGCCAGCAGCTGGGGTCCACAGGGAGAGACCCAGTACTTC.

In its sample, this clonotype was seen a few times. Here the CDR3 reads CASSSSALASGNHEQFF. CDR3 bases: TGTGCCAGCAGTTCATCGGCCCTCGCTAGCGGGAACCATGAGCAGTTCTTC. V usage is TRBV12-3 or TRBV12-4 and J usage is TRBJ2-1; 9 bases are shared with TRBD2. With V trimmed by 4 bases and J by 8 bases, 15 bases remained unmatched. The CDR3 has 17 amino acids.